This T cell receptor beta chain was captured in a study of regulatory T cells in long-lasting Graves disease. Regarding the study as a whole: Possibly, accuracy suffered from the small sample size. TRBV28 was favored in persistent disease, as were TRBJ1-2 and TRBJ2-5. With approximately 2,800 shared public clonotypes, persistent patients exceeded new patients, who shared about a thousand.

V lost 5 bases, J lost 2 bases, and 14 bases lay in between. Germline V gene sequence: CDR1 MNHEY, CDR2 SVGEGT. CDR3 length equals 15 residues. As for time point: newly diagnosed GD, antithyroid drugs for less than 3 months. From RNA extracted from PBMCs, the TCR library was made. Tubes containing EDTA received 7 to 10 milliliters of drawn peripheral blood. This clonotype was recorded at least ten times. Its antigen is unidentified. For TCR beta, libraries came from iRepertoire HTBI primers and Arm-PCR of CDR3 regions. TCRdb reanalysed the multiplex PCR reads using MiXCR and keeps one entry per CDR3 protein. The sample includes 250,000 or so distinct CDR3 sequences, 20% of them seen just once.

This clonotype was sampled from a female donor with Graves disease. The starting material was peripheral blood mononuclear cells (PBMCs), obtained at new diagnosis, from a patient treated with antithyroid drugs. The chain uses TRBV6-2 or TRBV6-3 and TRBJ2-3, with D maybe TRBD1 (6 bases). CDR3 loop: CASSLRNRATDTQYF. The CDR3 region has the DNA TGTGCCAGCAGTCTCAGAAACAGGGCCACAGATACGCAGTATTTT.